This TCR beta chain was sequenced for a study of cytomegalovirus exposure and HLA in healthy donors. Study results and limitations: The study recorded 150 to 200 TCR beta chains that were cytomegalovirus-associated.

Turning to this clone: The antigen is unknown.

The CDR3 runs to 15 residues. CDR1 is SNHLY and CDR2 is FYNNEI in the germline V gene. The V gene lost 2 bases and the J gene lost 8 bases, with 16 bases spanning the gap. The data were produced by immunoSEQ multiplex PCR, yet TCRdb's version contains in-frame clones alone and is incomplete. The sample lists over 150,000 clones; 85% to 90% were seen once. The chain is built from TRBV2 and TRBJ2-1; possible D gene TRBD2, 5 bases. The sequenced material came from PBMCs. The clonotype comes from a woman in her twenties or thirties in good health and CMV-seronegative. In DNA, the CDR3 is TGTGCCAGCAGTGAACTACTAGACTTGAACCATGAGCAGTTCTTC. Translating it yields CASSELLDLNHEQFF.